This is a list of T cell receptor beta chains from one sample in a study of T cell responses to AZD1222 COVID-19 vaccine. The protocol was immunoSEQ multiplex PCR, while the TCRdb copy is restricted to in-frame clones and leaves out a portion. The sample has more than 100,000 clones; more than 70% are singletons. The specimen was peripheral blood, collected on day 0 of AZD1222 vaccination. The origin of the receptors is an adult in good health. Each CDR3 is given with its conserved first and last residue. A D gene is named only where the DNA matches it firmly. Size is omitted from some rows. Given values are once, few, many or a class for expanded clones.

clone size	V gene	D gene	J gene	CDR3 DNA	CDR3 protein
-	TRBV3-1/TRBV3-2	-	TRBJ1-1	TGTGCCAGCAGCCTGGGACAAACTGAAGCTTTCTTT	CASSLGQTEAFF
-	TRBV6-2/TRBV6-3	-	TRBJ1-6	TGTGCCAGCAGTTACTACCAGGGGTATAATTCACCCCTCCACTTT	CASSYYQGYNSPLHF
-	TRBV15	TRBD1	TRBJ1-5	TGTGCCACCAGCAAAGGGACAGGGGGCGCGAATCAGCCCCAGCATTTT	CATSKGTGGANQPQHF
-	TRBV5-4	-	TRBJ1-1	TGTGCCAGCAGCATAGCAGGGCCCACTGAAGCTTTCTTT	CASSIAGPTEAFF
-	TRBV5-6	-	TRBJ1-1	TGTGCCAGCAGCCCAGGACACTACACTGAAGCTTTCTTT	CASSPGHYTEAFF
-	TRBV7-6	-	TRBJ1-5	TGTGCCAGCAGCCAAGCTTCCGGGGCCAATCAGCCCCAGCATTTT	CASSQASGANQPQHF
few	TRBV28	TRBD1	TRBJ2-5	TGTGCCAGCAGTTTTAAGGGGGCCTTCCAAGAGACCCAGTACTTC	CASSFKGAFQETQYF
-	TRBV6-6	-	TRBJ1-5	TGTGCCAGCAACAACCAGGCGGCGGTTTGGCCCCAGCATTTT	CASNNQAAVWPQHF
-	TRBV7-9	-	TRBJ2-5	TGTGCCAGCAGCTTCAGACAAGCTAGGGACCAAGAGACCCAGTACTTC	CASSFRQARDQETQYF
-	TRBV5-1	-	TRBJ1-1	TGCGCCAGCAGCGAGGGGGGAGCTAGGACTGAAGCTTTCTTT	CASSEGGARTEAFF
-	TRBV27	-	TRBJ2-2	TGTGCCAGCAGTTCCTACGGGGGCCACACCGGGGAGCTGTTTTTT	CASSSYGGHTGELFF
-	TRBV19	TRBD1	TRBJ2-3	TGTGCCAGTACTTTAGGGACAGGGTCCAGCACAGATACGCAGTATTTT	CASTLGTGSSTDTQYF
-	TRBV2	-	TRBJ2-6	TGTGCCAGCAGCGAACTCTTGAGCTCTGGGGCCAACGTCCTGACTTTC	CASSELLSSGANVLTF
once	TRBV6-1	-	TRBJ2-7	TGTGCCAGCAGTGAAGGGGGGCTTGTCTACGAGCAGTACTTC	CASSEGGLVYEQYF
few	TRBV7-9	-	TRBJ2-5	TGTGCCAGCAGCTTAGGGGATTGGACCGCGGGGGAGACCCAGTACTTC	CASSLGDWTAGETQYF
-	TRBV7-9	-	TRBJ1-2	TGTGCCAGCAGCCCCCAGATTGGTAGGGGTGAATATGGCTACACCTTC	CASSPQIGRGEYGYTF
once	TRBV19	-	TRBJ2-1	TGTGCCAGTAACCCCCCGGGGCAGTCTGGACATGAGCAGTTCTTC	CASNPPGQSGHEQFF
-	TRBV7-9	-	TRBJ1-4	TGTGCCAGCAGCTACGAGGACGGAAATGAAAAACTGTTTTTT	CASSYEDGNEKLFF
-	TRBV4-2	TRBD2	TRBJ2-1	TGTGCCAGCAGCCAAGATGCCCTAGCGGGGGGGTACAATGAGCAGTTCTTC	CASSQDALAGGYNEQFF
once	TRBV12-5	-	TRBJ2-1	TGTGCTAGTGGACTTACTGTCTCCTACAATGAGCAGTTCTTC	CASGLTVSYNEQFF
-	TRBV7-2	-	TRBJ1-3	TGTGCCAGCAGCTTAGCGCTGGGTTTCTCTGGAAACACCATATATTTT	CASSLALGFSGNTIYF
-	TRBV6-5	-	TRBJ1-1	TGTGCCAGCCCCCGGGGGGGGCTCTGGAACACTGAAGCTTTCTTT	CASPRGGLWNTEAFF
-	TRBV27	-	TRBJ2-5	TGTGCCAGCAGCGACCCGACTTCGGGGGGCACGCAAGAGACCCAGTACTTC	CASSDPTSGGTQETQYF
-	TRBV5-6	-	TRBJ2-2	TGTGCCAGCAGCTTGCTCCAGGGACCGAACACCGGGGAGCTGTTTTTT	CASSLLQGPNTGELFF
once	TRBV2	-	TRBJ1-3	TGTGCCAGCAGGGGGCTCTCTGGAAACACCATATATTTT	CASRGLSGNTIYF
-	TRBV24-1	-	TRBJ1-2	TGTGCCACGGCAGAGGGGGTGGGCACTGGCTACACCTTC	CATAEGVGTGYTF
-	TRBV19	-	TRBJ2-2	TGTGCCAGTAGCCGAAAGGGGGGACCGTTGAACACCGGGGAGCTGTTTTTT	CASSRKGGPLNTGELFF
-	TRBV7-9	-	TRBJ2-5	TGTGCCAGCAGCCCCCCCTTAGCCGGGGCGGGTGAGACCCAGTACTTC	CASSPPLAGAGETQYF
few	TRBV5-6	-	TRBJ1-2	TGTGCCAGCAGCTTCAGTCAGGGAAACTATGGCTACACCTTC	CASSFSQGNYGYTF
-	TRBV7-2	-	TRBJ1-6	TGTGCCAGCAGATCAGGGGTTTCCTATAATTCACCCCTCCACTTT	CASRSGVSYNSPLHF
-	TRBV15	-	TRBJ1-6	TGTGCCACCAGCAGAGTCACGGTTTCACCCCTCCACTTT	CATSRVTVSPLHF
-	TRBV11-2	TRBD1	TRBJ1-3	TGTGCCAGCAGCCAGACAGGGGGAGGAAACACCATATATTTT	CASSQTGGGNTIYF
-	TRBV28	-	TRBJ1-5	TGTGCCAGCAGTTTATCGGGGGAACAGCCCCAGCATTTT	CASSLSGEQPQHF
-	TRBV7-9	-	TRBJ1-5	TGTGCCAGCAGCTTAGCGAACCAGGGCAATCAGCCCCAGCATTTT	CASSLANQGNQPQHF
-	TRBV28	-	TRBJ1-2	TGTGCCAGCAGTTTTAATGGCTACACCTTC	CASSFNGYTF
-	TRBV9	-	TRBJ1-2	TGTGCCAGCAGCAACTTCGCAGCTAACTATGGCTACACCTTC	CASSNFAANYGYTF
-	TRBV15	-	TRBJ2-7	TGTGCCACCAGCAGGCGCAGCCAAAGCCCCTACGAGCAGTACTTC	CATSRRSQSPYEQYF
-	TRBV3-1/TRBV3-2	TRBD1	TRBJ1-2	TGTGCCAGCAGCCGACAGGGGGCTGGAGGCTACACCTTC	CASSRQGAGGYTF
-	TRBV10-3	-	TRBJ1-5	TGTGCCATCAGTGAGGGGAGTGCGAGCAATCAGCCCCAGCATTTT	CAISEGSASNQPQHF
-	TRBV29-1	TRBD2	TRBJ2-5	TGCAGCGCAGGACTAGCGGGGGGGCAAGAGACCCAGTACTTC	CSAGLAGGQETQYF
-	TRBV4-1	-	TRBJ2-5	TGCGCCAGCAGCCCCGGTCGGGGGAGCAACCAAGAGACCCAGTACTTC	CASSPGRGSNQETQYF
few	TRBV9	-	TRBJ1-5	TGTGCCAGCAGCGTAGACGCAGGGGCCAATCAGCCCCAGCATTTT	CASSVDAGANQPQHF
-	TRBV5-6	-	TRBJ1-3	TGTGCCAGCAGCGACACAGGGTTCTCTGGAAACACCATATATTTT	CASSDTGFSGNTIYF
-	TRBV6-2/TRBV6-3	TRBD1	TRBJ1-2	TGTGCCAGCAGTTACAGTGGGTCTAGTTTGGACAGGGGTCCCTATGGCTACACCTTC	CASSYSGSSLDRGPYGYTF
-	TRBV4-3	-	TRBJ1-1	TGCGCCAGCAGCCAAGATTCCGGGACCCACATCGACACTGAAGCTTTCTTT	CASSQDSGTHIDTEAFF
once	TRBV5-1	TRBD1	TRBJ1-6	TGCGCCAGCAGCGTCGCTTCAGGGGGCTCTTATAATTCACCCCTCCACTTT	CASSVASGGSYNSPLHF
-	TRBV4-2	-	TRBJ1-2	TGTGCCAGCAGCGGACACTACATCTATGGCTACACCTTC	CASSGHYIYGYTF
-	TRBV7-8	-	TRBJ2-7	TGTGCCAGCGGCGACGGGTTAACCTACGAGCAGTACTTC	CASGDGLTYEQYF
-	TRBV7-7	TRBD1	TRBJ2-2	TGTGCCAGCAGCTTAGAAGGGGGCAACACCGGGGAGCTGTTTTTT	CASSLEGGNTGELFF
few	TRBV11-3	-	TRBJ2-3	TGTGCCAGCAGCTTTGGCACAGATACGCAGTATTTT	CASSFGTDTQYF
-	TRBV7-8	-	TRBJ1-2	TGTGCCAGCAGCCAGGGCGTGCAGGTCCCCTATGGCTACACCTTC	CASSQGVQVPYGYTF
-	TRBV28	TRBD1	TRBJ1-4	TGTGCCAGCAGTACCCGGACAGGGGGAAATGAAAAACTGTTTTTT	CASSTRTGGNEKLFF
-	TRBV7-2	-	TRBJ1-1	TGTGCCAGCAGCTTAGGTCCCCCGGGAGGGGGCACTGAAGCTTTCTTT	CASSLGPPGGGTEAFF
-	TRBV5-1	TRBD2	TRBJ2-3	TGCGCCAGCGCTAGCGGGGACCACACAGATACGCAGTATTTT	CASASGDHTDTQYF